The 30 T cell receptor beta chains below all came from one sample that was sequenced in a study of identical twins. MiXCR, applied by TCRdb to the 5' RACE reads, yields one record per CDR3 protein. The table lists 500,000 to 700,000 distinct CDR3 sequences, under 8.5% of them singletons. This sample also belongs to another study, concerning yellow fever vaccine responses in identical twins.

The sequenced sample consisted of PBMCs. The source of these receptors is a young woman in good health.

The sample holds a few counts of this clonotype. The chain joins TRBV29-1 to TRBJ2-7, with 7 nucleotides matching TRBD2. CDR1 and CDR2 from the germline V gene are SQVTM and ANQGSEA. This CDR3 contains 13 residues. The V gene end was trimmed by 3 bases and the J gene end by 5 bases; junction bases not matched to a gene: 7. CDR3 in DNA: TGCAGCGTTGAGAGCGGGGCAAGGAACGAGCAGTACTTC. It is translated as CSVESGARNEQYF.

This clonotype has at least ten counts. The gene calls are TRBV25-1 and TRBJ2-2; 8 bases line up with TRBD1. The germline V gene has CDR1 MGHDK and CDR2 SYGVNS. The CDR3 runs to 15 residues. V shed 2 bases, J shed 5 bases, and the junction held 4 bases outside the gene matches. In DNA, the CDR3 is TGTGCCAGCAGTGAAGGACAGGGTGGGACCGGGGAGCTGTTTTTT. Its translation: CASSEGQGGTGELFF.

At least ten counts were recorded for this clonotype. J is TRBJ2-1 and V is TRBV2, with a tentative D call TRBD1 (6 bases). The CDR3 loop spans 17 amino acids. V lost 2 bases to trimming and J lost 2 bases, with 16 bases between them. Germline CDR1 reads SNHLY; CDR2 reads FYNNEI. The CDR3 spells CASSESTVRDTYNEQFF. The CDR3 DNA reads TGTGCCAGCAGTGAATCCACTGTTCGGGACACCTACAATGAGCAGTTCTTC. The variable domain in full, with the rest retrieved from reference TRBV2 and TRBJ2-1, is EPEVTQTPSHQVTQMGQEVILRCVPISNHLYFYWYRQILGQKVEFLVSFYNNEISEKSEIFDDQFSVERPDGSNFTLKIRSTKLEDSAMYFCASSESTVRDTYNEQFFGPGTRLTVL.

This clonotype has a handful of counts. The chain couples TRBV20-1 to TRBJ2-5, with D unclear. Germline values: CDR1 DFQATT, CDR2 SNEGSKA (reference sequence). This CDR3 comprises 12 residues. Trimming left V 3 bases short and J 2 bases short, with 7 bases between. As DNA, the CDR3 is TGCAGTGCTAGTGAAGGACAAGAGACCCAGTACTTC. Translation: CSASEGQETQYF.

This chain uses TRBV5-1 with TRBJ2-1; perhaps TRBD2 as D (5 bases). Germline V gene lookup returns CDR1 SGHRS and CDR2 YFSETQ. The CDR3 spans 14 residues. The ends were cut back, 0 bases at V and 7 bases at J, with 11 bases in the middle. The CDR3 here is CASSLEGSGNEQFF. The CDR3 DNA reads TGCGCCAGCAGCTTGGAAGGTTCGGGAAATGAGCAGTTCTTC.

This clonotype came up a few times. This CDR3 is CASSYSMVSEQYF. The CDR3 DNA reads as TGTGCCAGCAGTTACTCGATGGTGAGCGAGCAGTACTTC. V and J are TRBV6-5 and TRBJ2-7; D gene unclear. Germline V lookup: CDR1 MNHEY, CDR2 SVGAGI. V shed 0 bases and J shed 6 bases, with 9 bases lying between them. This CDR3 is built from 13 residues.

This clonotype was observed a handful of times. V is TRBV11-2 and J is TRBJ2-3; TRBD1 might be the D (5 bases). Per germline, CDR1 SGHAT and CDR2 FQNNGV. The CDR3 spans 15 residues. The ends were cut back, 4 bases at V and 0 bases at J, with 11 bases in the middle. DNA for the CDR3: TGTGCCAGCAGCTCCCAGACAGCTAGCACAGATACGCAGTATTTT. Translated, it gives CASSSQTASTDTQYF.

This chain uses TRBV7-2 with TRBJ2-7; TRBD2 might be the D (6 bases). There are 13 residues in the CDR3. Per the germline V gene, CDR1 is SGHTA and CDR2 is FQGNSA. Trimming shortened V by 1 base and J by 4 bases, and 8 bases separated the two germline ends. The CDR3 DNA follows: TGTGCCAGCAGCTTAGAGGCGGGGTACGAGCAGTACGTC. Translating gives CASSLEAGYEQYV.

This clonotype was found a few times. The chain employs TRBV29-1 and TRBJ2-3, with TRBD2 as a possible D gene (5 bases). Germline lookup yields CDR1 SQVTM and CDR2 ANQGSEA. The CDR3 is made up of 15 amino acids. The V gene lost 7 bases and the J gene lost 0 bases, with 17 bases spanning the gap. The CDR3 loop reads CSAPGPRVSTDTQYF. DNA for the CDR3: TGCAGCGCCCCCGGGCCGAGGGTTAGCACAGATACGCAGTATTTT.

The V and J genes are TRBV27 and TRBJ2-3, with D unclear. V dropped 8 bases and J dropped 0 bases, with 12 bases sitting between them. Germline lookup yields CDR1 MNHEY and CDR2 SMNVEV (reference sequence). The CDR3 spans 14 residues. The CDR3: CASRSRRSTDTQYF. The DNA for the CDR3 is TGTGCCAGCCGCTCACGACGGAGCACAGATACGCAGTATTTT.

This clonotype was picked up many times. This chain connects TRBV3-1 to TRBJ1-5; possibly TRBD1 for D (5 bases). Per the germline V gene, CDR1 is LGHDT and CDR2 is YNNKEL (reference sequence). This CDR3 contains 17 residues. Trimming pared 0 bases from V and 4 bases from J, leaving 16 bases between. CDR3 in amino acids: CASSQDIGQGGNQPQHF. CDR3 nucleotides: TGTGCCAGCAGCCAAGATATAGGGCAGGGAGGTAATCAGCCCCAGCATTTT.

The rearrangement links TRBV5-1 to TRBJ1-6; maybe TRBD1 (6 bases). Germline V lookup: CDR1 SGHRS, CDR2 YFSETQ. The CDR3 length is 14 residues. V was pared by 0 bases and J by 8 bases, with 9 bases between. CDR3 sequence (DNA): TGCGCCAGCAGCTTGGCTGGGGGCGATTCACCCCTCCACTTT. It is translated as CASSLAGGDSPLHF.

This clonotype came up many times. This chain uses TRBV6-1 with TRBJ1-5, with TRBD1 matching 7 bases. This CDR3 region has 16 residues. With V trimmed by 7 bases and J by 0 bases, 9 bases remained unmatched. Germline V gene sequence: CDR1 MNHNS, CDR2 SASEGT. DNA of the CDR3: TGTGCCAGCAAAGACAGGGAAGGGGGTAGCAATCAGCCCCAGCATTTT. Its protein is CASKDREGGSNQPQHF.

The rearrangement uses TRBV5-1 and TRBJ1-2; 12 bases agree with TRBD1. V trimming: 4 bases; J trimming: 6 bases; junction bases outside the gene matches: 4. The CDR3 has 14 amino acids. Germline V gives CDR1 SGHRS, CDR2 YFSETQ. CDR3 amino acids: CASSPGQGAHGYTF. The CDR3 region has the DNA TGCGCCAGCAGCCCGGGACAGGGGGCTCATGGCTACACCTTC.

CDR3 region: CASSVTTSEEQFF. In DNA form, the CDR3 reads TGTGCCAGCAGCGTAACAACTAGCGAAGAGCAGTTCTTC. This sequence joins TRBV9 and TRBJ2-1, with 7 positions matching TRBD2. The V segment lost 1 base and the J segment 10 bases; nucleotides outside the gene matches: 5. Looked up from germline, CDR1 is SGDLS and CDR2 is YYNGEE. The CDR3 spans 13 residues. Complete variable domain (other parts from reference TRBV9 and TRBJ2-1): DSGVTQTPKHLITATGQRVTLRCSPRSGDLSVYWYQQSLDQGLQFLIQYYNGEERAKGNILERFSAQQFPDLHSELNLSSLELGDSALYFCASSVTTSEEQFFGPGTRLTVL.

The chain recombines TRBV7-6 with TRBJ2-3; a weak D match, TRBD1 (6 bases). V gave up 5 bases and J gave up 1 base, with 16 bases separating them. The length of the CDR3 is 16 residues. Looked up from germline, CDR1 is SGHVS and CDR2 is FNYEAQ. DNA for the CDR3: TGTGCCAGCAGCCCCCTGCTTCCAGGGGGCACAGATACGCAGTATTTT. Its translation is CASSPLLPGGTDTQYF. Complete variable domain (other parts from reference TRBV7-6 and TRBJ2-3): GAGVSQSPRYKVTKRGQDVALRCDPISGHVSLYWYRQALGQGPEFLTYFNYEAQQDKSGLPNDRFSAERPEGSISTLTIQRTEQRDSAMYRCASSPLLPGGTDTQYFGPGTRLTVL.

This clonotype came up a few times. The V gene is TRBV6-1, the J gene TRBJ2-2, with D uncertain. Trimming stripped 7 bases from V and 0 bases from J, with 12 bases between. Per germline, CDR1 MNHNS and CDR2 SASEGT. CDR3 length: 15 amino acids. This CDR3 reads CASKDGSANTGELFF. CDR3 sequence (DNA): TGTGCCAGCAAGGACGGATCCGCGAACACCGGGGAGCTGTTTTTT.

This clonotype occurred a few times. Here the CDR3 reads CSAKVPGSSTDTQYF. The CDR3 DNA reads TGCAGTGCTAAAGTTCCCGGCTCTAGCACAGATACGCAGTATTTT. V gene TRBV20-1 combines with J gene TRBJ2-3, with no clear D. V lost 4 bases, J lost 0 bases, and 14 bases lay in between. The germline gives CDR1 DFQATT, CDR2 SNEGSKA (reference sequence). The CDR3 is made up of 15 amino acids.

This clonotype has only a few counts. The V gene is TRBV28, the J gene TRBJ2-7; perhaps TRBD1 as D (5 bases). Trimming shortened V by 2 bases and J by 0 bases, and 17 bases separated the two germline ends. Germline V gene data show CDR1 as MDHEN and CDR2 as SYDVKM. The CDR3 length is 17 residues. In nucleotides, the CDR3 is TGTGCCAGCAGTTTAATTCCTAGGGGATTAAGCTCCTACGAGCAGTACTTC. Translated: CASSLIPRGLSSYEQYF.

This sequence joins TRBV12-3 or TRBV12-4 and TRBJ2-7; perhaps TRBD1 as D (6 bases). Trimming took off 2 bases at V and 3 bases at J, with 8 bases between the two ends. This CDR3 has 13 residues. The CDR3 loop reads CASSLKGDYEQYF. The CDR3 DNA reads TGTGCCAGCAGTTTAAAGGGGGACTACGAGCAGTACTTC.

This clonotype has more than one count but fewer than ten. The CDR3, as DNA: TGTGCCAGCTCACAAGTGACTAGCGGGGACATCGGGGAGCAGTACTTC. Its protein product is CASSQVTSGDIGEQYF. The J gene is TRBJ2-7, the V gene TRBV18, with 11 bases that match TRBD2. Looked up from germline, CDR1 is KGHSH and CDR2 is LQKENI. The CDR3 contains 16 residues. V lost 4 bases and J lost 7; bases outside the gene matches: 12.

This clonotype was found many times. This chain connects TRBV4-2 to TRBJ1-6; D remains unclear. The CDR3 covers 16 residues. The germline CDR1 and CDR2 sequences are LGHNA and YNFKEQ. V was trimmed by 0 bases and J by 4 bases, leaving 10 bases between them. CDR3 nucleotides: TGTGCCAGCAGCCAAGAAGAGGGAAGATATAATTCACCCCTCCACTTT. Protein sequence: CASSQEEGRYNSPLHF.

This clonotype was picked up a small number of times. The V gene is TRBV6-5, the J gene TRBJ2-2, with D hard to call. V lost 0 bases to trimming and J lost 0 bases, with 8 bases between them. Per germline, CDR1 MNHEY and CDR2 SVGAGI. This CDR3 is 16 amino acids long. The CDR3 spells CASSYSGPTNTGELFF. In nucleotides, the CDR3 is TGTGCCAGCAGTTACTCCGGGCCAACGAACACCGGGGAGCTGTTTTTT.

The table lists this clonotype with a few counts. V usage is TRBV12-3 or TRBV12-4 and J usage is TRBJ2-1; D unresolved. The V end was cut by 5 bases, the J end by 4 bases, with 12 bases between. CDR3 length: 14 amino acids. CDR3 region: CASSPDGKYNEQFF. CDR3 nucleotides: TGTGCCAGCAGTCCGGACGGCAAGTACAATGAGCAGTTCTTC.

CDR3 region: CASRETVNSYEQYF. CDR3 bases: TGTGCCAGCAGGGAGACAGTTAACTCCTACGAGCAGTACTTC. The rearrangement joins TRBV6-1 to TRBJ2-7; possible D gene TRBD1, 5 bases. This CDR3 is 14 amino acids long. Germline CDR1 is MNHNS and CDR2 is SASEGT. The ends were cut back, 6 bases at V and 0 bases at J, with 12 bases in the middle.

This clonotype was seen a handful of times. The rearrangement uses TRBV12-3 or TRBV12-4 and TRBJ2-5, with no clear D. The CDR3 runs 15 residues. Trimming removed 1 base at V and 3 bases at J, with 12 bases between. The CDR3 nucleotides read TGTGCCAGCAGTTTAGTATACGACCTAGAAGAGACCCAGTACTTC. Its translation: CASSLVYDLEETQYF.

This clonotype has at least ten counts. The rearrangement links TRBV29-1 to TRBJ1-2; D possibly corresponds to TRBD1 (6 bases). The CDR3 has 11 residues. Trimming left V 3 bases short and J 8 bases short, with 10 bases between. Germline lookup yields CDR1 SQVTM and CDR2 ANQGSEA. CDR3 in amino acids: CSVEAGAGYTF. CDR3 coding DNA: TGCAGCGTTGAGGCAGGGGCCGGCTACACCTTC.

This clonotype showed up just a few times. In nucleotides, the CDR3 is TGTGCCAGCAGCCCAACACAGGGGACGAGGCAGTACTTC. It encodes CASSPTQGTRQYF. The chain employs TRBV7-3 and TRBJ2-7; TRBD1 matches at 7 bases. After removal of 5 bases from V and 9 bases from J, the junction contained 10 bases not matched to a gene. The CDR3 contains 13 residues. Germline V CDR1 and CDR2: SGHTA, FQGTGA.

This clonotype was counted many times. The chain joins TRBV5-1 to TRBJ1-1; TRBD1 is a possible D gene (6 bases). The CDR3 has 13 amino acids. CDR1 is SGHRS, CDR2 YFSETQ, per germline. Trimming took 4 bases from V and 3 from J, leaving 10 bases between them. The CDR3 is CASSQGGDTEAFF. The CDR3 DNA sequence: TGCGCCAGCAGCCAAGGGGGGGACACTGAAGCTTTCTTT. Supplemented by reference TRBV5-1 and TRBJ1-1, the full variable domain reads KAGVTQTPRYLIKTRGQQVTLSCSPISGHRSVSWYQQTPGQGLQFLFEYFSETQRNKGNFPGRFSGRQFSNSRSEMNVSTLELGDSALYLCASSQGGDTEAFFGQGTRLTVV.

This clonotype was recorded many times. V is TRBV9 and J is TRBJ2-5; 7 bases match TRBD2. V trimming: 4 bases; J trimming: 5 bases; junction bases outside the gene matches: 11. The CDR3 has 15 residues. Germline CDR1 SGDLS, CDR2 YYNGEE. The CDR3 is CASSPRTSGTETQYF. The DNA for the CDR3 is TGTGCCAGCAGCCCCCGGACTAGTGGTACGGAGACCCAGTACTTC. Complete variable domain (other parts from reference TRBV9 and TRBJ2-5): DSGVTQTPKHLITATGQRVTLRCSPRSGDLSVYWYQQSLDQGLQFLIQYYNGEERAKGNILERFSAQQFPDLHSELNLSSLELGDSALYFCASSPRTSGTETQYFGPGTRLLVL.